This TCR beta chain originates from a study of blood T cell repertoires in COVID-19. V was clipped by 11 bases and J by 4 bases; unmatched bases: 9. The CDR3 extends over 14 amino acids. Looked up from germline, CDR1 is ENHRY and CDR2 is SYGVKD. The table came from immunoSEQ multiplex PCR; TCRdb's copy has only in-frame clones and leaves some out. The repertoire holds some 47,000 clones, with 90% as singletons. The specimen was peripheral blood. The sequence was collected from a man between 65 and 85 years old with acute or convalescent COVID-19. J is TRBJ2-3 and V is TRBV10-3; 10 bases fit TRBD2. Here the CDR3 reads CAAGSGGAADTQYF. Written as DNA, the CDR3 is TGTGCCGCCGGGAGCGGGGGGGCCGCAGATACGCAGTATTTT.